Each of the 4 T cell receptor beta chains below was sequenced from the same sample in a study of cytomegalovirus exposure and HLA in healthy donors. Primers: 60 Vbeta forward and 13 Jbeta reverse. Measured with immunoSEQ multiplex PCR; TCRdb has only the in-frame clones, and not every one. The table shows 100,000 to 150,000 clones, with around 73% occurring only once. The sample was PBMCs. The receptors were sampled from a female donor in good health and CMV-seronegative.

The CDR3 is CASRARDRGYEQYF. CDR3 in DNA: TGTGCCAGTAGGGCCAGGGACAGGGGCTACGAGCAGTACTTC. The rearrangement uses TRBV19 and TRBJ2-7; 10 bases line up with TRBD1. Germline V CDR1 and CDR2: LNHDA, SQIVND (reference sequence). The junction had 5 bases not matched to a gene; V was cut back by 6 bases and J by 3 bases. This CDR3 comprises 14 residues.

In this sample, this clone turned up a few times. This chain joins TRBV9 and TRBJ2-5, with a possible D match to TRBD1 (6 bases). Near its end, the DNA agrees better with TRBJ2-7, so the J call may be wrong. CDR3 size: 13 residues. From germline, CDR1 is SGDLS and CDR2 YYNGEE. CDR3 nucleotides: TGTGCCAGCAGCCCTTGGACAGTTGGCGAGCAGTACTTC. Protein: CASSPWTVGEQYF.

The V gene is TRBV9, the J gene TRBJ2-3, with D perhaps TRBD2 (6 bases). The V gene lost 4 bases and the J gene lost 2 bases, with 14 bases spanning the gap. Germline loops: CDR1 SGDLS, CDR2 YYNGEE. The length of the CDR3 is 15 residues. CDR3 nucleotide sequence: TGTGCCAGCAGCCCAAGGGACTTCGCCACAGATACGCAGTATTTT. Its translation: CASSPRDFATDTQYF.

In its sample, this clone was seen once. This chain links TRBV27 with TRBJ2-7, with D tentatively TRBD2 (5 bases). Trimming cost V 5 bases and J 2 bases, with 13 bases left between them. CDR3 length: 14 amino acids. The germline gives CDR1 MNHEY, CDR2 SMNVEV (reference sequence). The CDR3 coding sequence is TGTGCCAGCAGTCCTCAGACTAAGCCCTACGAGCAGTACTTC. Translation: CASSPQTKPYEQYF.